The present T cell receptor (beta chain) was sequenced within a study of cytomegalovirus exposure and HLA in healthy donors. The validation cohort, a group of over a hundred subjects, included the donors and was separate from the roughly 670-subject first cohort. Study outcomes and limitations: Generally TCR sequences proved uncommon, though certain public TCRs appeared in numerous donors. Reportedly, cytomegalovirus status was diagnosed with high sensitivity and specificity.

The CDR3 has 15 residues. V was clipped by 5 bases and J by 6 bases; unmatched bases: 4. The germline V gene encodes CDR1 SGHVS and CDR2 FQNEAQ. On this clone: Its matching antigen is unknown.

Clones were read by immunoSEQ multiplex PCR, and TCRdb kept only the in-frame ones, dropping some. The sample records approximately 300,000 clones, 75% to 90% being singletons. The chain recombines TRBV7-8 with TRBJ2-2; 12 positions match TRBD2. The sequence was obtained from a woman aged 18 to 35 in good health and CMV-seronegative. Specimen: PBMCs. CDR3 nucleotides: TGTGCCAGCAGCACAAGACTAGCGGGGGCCGGGGAGCTGTTTTTT. This encodes CASSTRLAGAGELFF.